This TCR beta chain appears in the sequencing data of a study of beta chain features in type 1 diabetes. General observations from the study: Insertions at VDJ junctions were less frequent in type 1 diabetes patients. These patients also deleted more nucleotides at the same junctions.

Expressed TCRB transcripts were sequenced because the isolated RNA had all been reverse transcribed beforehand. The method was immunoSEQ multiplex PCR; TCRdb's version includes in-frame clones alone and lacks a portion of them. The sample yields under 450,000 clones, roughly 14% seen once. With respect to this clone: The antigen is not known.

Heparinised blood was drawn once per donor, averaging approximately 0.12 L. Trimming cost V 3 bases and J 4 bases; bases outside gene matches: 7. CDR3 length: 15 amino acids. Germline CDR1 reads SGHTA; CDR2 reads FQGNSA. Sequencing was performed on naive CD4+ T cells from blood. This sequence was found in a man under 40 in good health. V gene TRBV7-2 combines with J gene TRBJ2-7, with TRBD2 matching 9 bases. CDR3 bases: TGTGCCAGCAGCTTGGGGCTAGCGGGACCTTACGAGCAGTACGTC. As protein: CASSLGLAGPYEQYV.